Shown below are 11 T cell receptor beta chains from a single sample sequenced in a study of blood T cell repertoires in COVID-19 (dated by TCRdb to 2019 to 2021). Receptor amplification or capture employed the immunoSEQ multiplex PCR assay. TCRdb took over this immuneACCESS table, retaining in-frame rearrangements with V and J assigned. Such tables are incomplete; in checked studies, under half of the missing clones stem from an unresolved V gene, and the remainder is unexplained. This sample comprises about 370,000 clones, around 92% of them detected only once. The ten largest clones represent approximately 1.5% of the sample. The sample was PBMCs or T cells enriched from blood (not recorded which). The receptors come from a woman aged 25-40 years who had recovered from COVID-19.

The gene calls are TRBV27 and TRBJ2-7; TRBD2 agrees at 8 bases. With V trimmed by 0 bases and J by 3 bases, 7 bases remained unmatched. The CDR3 runs 16 residues. Germline-derived CDR1 and CDR2 are MNHEY and SMNVEV (reference sequence). The CDR3, as DNA: TGTGCCAGCAGTTTATCGGCCCTAGCGGGTAACTACGAGCAGTACTTC. Amino acid sequence: CASSLSALAGNYEQYF.

V usage is TRBV7-3 and J usage is TRBJ1-6, with a weak D call TRBD1 (5 bases). The CDR3 spans 17 residues. Trimming shortened V by 5 bases and J by 0 bases, and 14 bases separated the two germline ends. Germline CDR1 reads SGHTA; CDR2 reads FQGTGA. The CDR3 loop reads CASSPTVGPSYNSPLHF. CDR3 coding DNA: TGTGCCAGCAGCCCTACAGTGGGGCCCTCCTATAATTCACCCCTCCACTTT. Full variable domain (missing parts from reference TRBV7-3 and TRBJ1-6): GAGVSQTPSNKVTEKGKYVELRCDPISGHTALYWYRQSLGQGPEFLIYFQGTGAADDSGLPNDRFFAVRPEGSVSTLKIQRTERGDSAVYLCASSPTVGPSYNSPLHFGNGTRLTVT.

The chain recombines TRBV4-3 with TRBJ2-7, with 8 bases lining up with TRBD2. Germline assignment: CDR1 LGHNA and CDR2 YSLEER. Unmatched junction bases numbered 8, after V lost 1 base and J lost 9 bases. The CDR3 sequence is 14 residues long. The CDR3 region is CASSQAGDRGGQYF. CDR3 DNA sequence: TGCGCCAGCAGCCAAGCCGGAGACCGGGGGGGGCAGTACTTC.

The chain carries TRBV10-1 and TRBJ2-1; 11 positions match TRBD2. The CDR3 consists of 17 residues. J was trimmed by 3 bases and V by 3 bases; bases with no gene match: 7. CDR1 and CDR2 (germline): WNHNN, SYGVQD (reference sequence). CDR3 sequence: CASSERTSGQYYNEQFF. CDR3 DNA sequence: TGCGCCAGCAGTGAACGGACTAGCGGGCAGTACTACAATGAGCAGTTCTTC.

The rearrangement uses TRBV2 and TRBJ1-2; 7 bases are a match to TRBD1. J lost 4 bases, V lost 2 bases, and 10 bases had no gene match. The CDR3 sequence is 16 residues long. CDR1 and CDR2 (germline): SNHLY, FYNNEI. Written as DNA, the CDR3 is TGTGCCAGCAGTGAATGGGGGGACAGTGCCCTCTATGGCTACACCTTC. It encodes CASSEWGDSALYGYTF.

This chain connects TRBV3-1 (or the pseudogene TRBV3-2) to TRBJ2-7; D might be TRBD1 (6 bases). The CDR3 contains 16 residues. V dropped 0 bases and J dropped 4 bases, with 16 bases sitting between them. Per germline, CDR1 LGHDT and CDR2 YNNKEL (reference sequence). The CDR3 region is CASSQDAVQGSYEQYF. CDR3 DNA sequence: TGTGCCAGCAGCCAAGACGCGGTTCAGGGGAGTTACGAGCAGTACTTC.

In its sample, this clone was seen once. V and J are TRBV14 and TRBJ1-3; D might be TRBD1 (5 bases). CDR3 length: 16 amino acids. Germline CDR1 SGHDN, CDR2 FVKESK. Trimming took 2 bases from V and 0 from J, leaving 11 bases between them. The CDR3 DNA reads as TGTGCCAGCAGCCAATGGGCAGGGTCCTCTGGAAACACCATATATTTT. It yields the protein CASSQWAGSSGNTIYF.

This chain connects TRBV5-1 to TRBJ2-5; D remains ambiguous. This CDR3 has 14 residues. Germline-derived CDR1 and CDR2 are SGHRS and YFSETQ. V gave up 3 bases and J gave up 2 bases, with 11 bases separating them. CDR3 nucleotide sequence: TGCGCCAGCAGCTCCCCCCTTGAGCAAGAGACCCAGTACTTC. Protein product: CASSSPLEQETQYF.

This clone was seen only a few times. The chain carries TRBV4-2 and TRBJ1-2; 8 nucleotides line up with TRBD1. The V segment lost 6 bases and the J segment 6 bases; nucleotides outside the gene matches: 12. CDR1 LGHNA and CDR2 YNFKEQ come from the germline V gene. There are 15 residues in the CDR3. The CDR3 loop reads CASRFRQGTGDGYTF. CDR3 DNA: TGTGCCAGCAGATTCAGACAGGGGACGGGGGATGGCTACACCTTC.

The J gene is TRBJ1-5, the V gene TRBV11-2; 8 bases map to TRBD1. J was trimmed by 11 bases and V by 3 bases; bases with no gene match: 9. CDR1 is SGHAT and CDR2 is FQNNGV in the germline V gene. This CDR3 contains 14 residues. CDR3 sequence: CASSFGTGGRAQHF. The CDR3 nucleotides are TGTGCCAGCAGCTTTGGGACAGGTGGACGGGCCCAGCATTTT.

J is TRBJ1-6 and V is TRBV18; unclear D gene. In germline, CDR1 is KGHSH, CDR2 LQKENI. The CDR3 is 15 amino acids. V lost 5 bases and J lost 8, with 16 bases in between. Here the CDR3 DNA reads TGTGCCAGCTCAACCACCGCGGACTGGGATTCACCCCTCCACTTT. Amino acid sequence: CASSTTADWDSPLHF.